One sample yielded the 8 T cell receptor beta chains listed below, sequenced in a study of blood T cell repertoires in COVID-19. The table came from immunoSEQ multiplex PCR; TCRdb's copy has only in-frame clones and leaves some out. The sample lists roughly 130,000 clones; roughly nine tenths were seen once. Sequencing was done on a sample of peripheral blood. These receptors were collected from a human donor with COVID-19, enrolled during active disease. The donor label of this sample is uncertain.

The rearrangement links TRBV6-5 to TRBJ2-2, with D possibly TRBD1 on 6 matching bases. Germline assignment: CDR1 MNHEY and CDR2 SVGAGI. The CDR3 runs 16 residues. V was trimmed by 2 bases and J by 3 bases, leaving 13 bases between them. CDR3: CASSYGGRGYTGELFF. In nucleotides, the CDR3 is TGTGCCAGCAGTTACGGGGGCAGGGGTTACACCGGGGAGCTGTTTTTT.

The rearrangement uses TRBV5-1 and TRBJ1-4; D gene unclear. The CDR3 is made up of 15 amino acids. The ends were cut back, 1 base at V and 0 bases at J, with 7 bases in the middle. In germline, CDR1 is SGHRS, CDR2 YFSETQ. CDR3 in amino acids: CASSLHRATNEKLFF. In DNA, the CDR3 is TGCGCCAGCAGCTTGCACAGAGCAACTAATGAAAAACTGTTTTTT.

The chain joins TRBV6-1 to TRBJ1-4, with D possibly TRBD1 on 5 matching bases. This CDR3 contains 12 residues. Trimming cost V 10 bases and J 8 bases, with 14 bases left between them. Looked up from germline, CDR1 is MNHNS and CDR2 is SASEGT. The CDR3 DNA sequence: TGTGCCACCGCCCCAGGGTCCGAAAAACTGTTTTTT. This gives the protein CATAPGSEKLFF.

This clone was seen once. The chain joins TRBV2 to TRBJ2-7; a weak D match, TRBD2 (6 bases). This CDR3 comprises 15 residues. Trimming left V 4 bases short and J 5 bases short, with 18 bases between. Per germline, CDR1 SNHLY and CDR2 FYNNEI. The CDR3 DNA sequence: TGTGCCAGCAGTGCCACAGTCGGGAGTTACGACGAGCAGTACTTC. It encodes CASSATVGSYDEQYF.

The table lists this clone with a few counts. The CDR3 DNA is TGTGCCAGCAGCCAAGTTCCCGGGGGGAGGAATGAGCAGTTCTTC. It specifies CASSQVPGGRNEQFF. The rearrangement links TRBV3-1 (or the pseudogene TRBV3-2) to TRBJ2-1; 7 bases align to TRBD2. Per the germline V gene, CDR1 is LGHDT and CDR2 is YNNKEL (reference sequence). V was pared by 1 base and J by 7 bases, with 7 bases of the junction left unmatched. The CDR3 contains 15 residues.

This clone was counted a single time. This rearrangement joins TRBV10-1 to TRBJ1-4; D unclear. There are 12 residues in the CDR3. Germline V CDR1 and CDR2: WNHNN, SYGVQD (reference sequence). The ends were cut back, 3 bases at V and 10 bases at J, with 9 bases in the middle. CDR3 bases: TGCGCCAGCAGTGAACTGGAGGGAAAACTGTTTTTT. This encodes CASSELEGKLFF.

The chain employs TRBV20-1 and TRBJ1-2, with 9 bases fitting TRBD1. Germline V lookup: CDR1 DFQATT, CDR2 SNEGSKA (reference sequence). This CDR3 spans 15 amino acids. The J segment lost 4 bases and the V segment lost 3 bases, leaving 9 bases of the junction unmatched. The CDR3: CSASGWRQGVYGYTF. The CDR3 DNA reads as TGCAGTGCTAGTGGGTGGAGACAGGGGGTCTATGGCTACACCTTC.

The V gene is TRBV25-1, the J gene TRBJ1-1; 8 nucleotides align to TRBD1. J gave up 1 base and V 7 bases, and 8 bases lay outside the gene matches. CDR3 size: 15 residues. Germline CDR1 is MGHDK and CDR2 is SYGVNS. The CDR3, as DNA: TGTGCCAGCATTCCGACCGGACAGGGGAACACTGAAGCTTTCTTT. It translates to CASIPTGQGNTEAFF.